This T cell receptor (beta chain) was recorded in a study of T cells in Graves' hyperthyroidism and ophthalmopathy. Study-wide results and limits: With a median lead of approximately 6 months before onset, the model predicted ophthalmopathy.

This clonotype was counted ten times or more. The target antigen is unknown. Using RNA transcripts as the source, TCR beta CDR3 regions were amplified. Primed by the HTBI set, a first-round RT-PCR was run on the TCR CDR3. TCRdb reprocessed the multiplex PCR reads with MiXCR, giving one entry per CDR3 protein. The sample has 350,000 to 400,000 distinct CDR3 sequences, about 18% seen once; the top ten hold about 3.7%. This CDR3 spans 14 amino acids. The germline gives CDR1 MNHNS, CDR2 SASEGT. With V trimmed by 6 bases and J by 5 bases, 8 bases remained unmatched. Researchers defined stable Graves' hyperthyroidism as no ophthalmopathy progression within 18 months.

The sequence derives from a woman under 30 with Graves' hyperthyroidism. Specimen: blood. This chain links TRBV6-1 with TRBJ1-2, with 8 bases aligning to TRBD1. The CDR3 is CASSPRTGKYGYTF. The DNA for the CDR3 is TGTGCCAGCAGCCCCAGGACAGGGAAATATGGCTACACCTTC.